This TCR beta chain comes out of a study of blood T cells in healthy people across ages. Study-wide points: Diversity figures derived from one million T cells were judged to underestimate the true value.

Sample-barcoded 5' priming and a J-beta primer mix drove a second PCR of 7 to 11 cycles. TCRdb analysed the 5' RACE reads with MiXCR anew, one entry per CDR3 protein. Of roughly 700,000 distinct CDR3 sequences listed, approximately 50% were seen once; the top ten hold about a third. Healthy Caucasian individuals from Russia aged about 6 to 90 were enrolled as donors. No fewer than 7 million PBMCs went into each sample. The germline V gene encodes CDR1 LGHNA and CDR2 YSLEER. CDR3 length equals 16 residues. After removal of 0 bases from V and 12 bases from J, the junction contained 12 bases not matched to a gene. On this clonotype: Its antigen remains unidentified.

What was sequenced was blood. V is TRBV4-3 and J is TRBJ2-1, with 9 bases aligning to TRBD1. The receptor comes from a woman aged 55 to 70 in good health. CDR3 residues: CASSQDLGQGFPRQFF. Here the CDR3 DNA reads TGCGCCAGCAGCCAAGATTTGGGACAGGGTTTTCCGCGGCAGTTCTTC.